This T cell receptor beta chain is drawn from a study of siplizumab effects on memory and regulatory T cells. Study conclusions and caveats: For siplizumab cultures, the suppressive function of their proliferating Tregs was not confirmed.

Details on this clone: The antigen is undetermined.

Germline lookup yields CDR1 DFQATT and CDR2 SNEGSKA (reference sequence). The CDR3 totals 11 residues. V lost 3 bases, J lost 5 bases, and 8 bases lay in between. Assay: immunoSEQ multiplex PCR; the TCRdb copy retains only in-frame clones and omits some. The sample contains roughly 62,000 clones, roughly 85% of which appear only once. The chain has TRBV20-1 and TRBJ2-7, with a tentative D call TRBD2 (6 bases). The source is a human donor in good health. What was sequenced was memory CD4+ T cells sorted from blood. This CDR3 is CSASLADEQYF. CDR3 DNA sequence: TGCAGTGCTAGTTTAGCGGACGAGCAGTACTTC.